This T cell receptor beta chain was identified during a study of CD8 T cells in Susac syndrome. Germline CDR1 reads DFQATT; CDR2 reads SNEGSKA (reference sequence). CDR3 length: 15 residues. V was pared by 3 bases and J by 2 bases, with 14 bases between. CD8+ and CD4+ T cells circulating in blood were sequenced for TCR beta. Negative magnetic isolation gave CD8+ and CD4+ cells; FACS enriched CD8+ TEMRA. An input of about 0.45 to 1 ug of RNA was subjected to reverse transcription using random hexamers. Amplification of the TCR beta CDR3 was carried out by immunoSEQ multiplex PCR, which spanned a total of 54 Vbeta and 13 Jbeta segments. One entry per CDR3 protein results from TCRdb running MiXCR on the immunoSEQ multiplex PCR reads. The sample includes some 140,000 distinct CDR3 sequences, 85% to 95% of them seen just once. As regards this clonotype: What it recognizes is unknown.

Findings and limits, study-wide: Across the total CD8+ repertoires, some 15 Susac-specific public clones were found. The CD8+ TEMRA repertoires yielded roughly 5 such clones.

Sequencing was carried out using CD8+ T cells from PBMCs. This sequence joins TRBV20-1 and TRBJ2-1; D may be TRBD2 (6 bases). This clonotype was obtained from a human donor with Susac syndrome. Here the CDR3 reads CSASPSAGTYNEQFF. Written as DNA, the CDR3 is TGCAGTGCTAGTCCCTCCGCGGGGACCTACAATGAGCAGTTCTTC.